This T cell receptor (beta chain) was retrieved from a study of shared clonotypes between healthy human individuals. Sequencing used immunoSEQ multiplex PCR; TCRdb keeps in-frame clones, though not all of them. The profile shows 650,000 to 700,000 clones, about 92% of them singletons. The germline V gene encodes CDR1 MDHEN and CDR2 SYDVKM. The CDR3 is 13 amino acids. V was clipped by 5 bases and J by 4 bases, with 11 bases between them. This clonotype was obtained from a man aged 18 to 30 in good health. Some clones in this sample may be carry-over from other donors' samples. This chain connects TRBV28 to TRBJ1-2; unclear D gene. Material: memory CD8+ T cells from PBMCs. The subset is: CD45RO+ cells pooled with CCR7-negative TemRA cells. The CDR3, as DNA: TGTGCCAGCAGTCTCGGGCCTCTCTATGGCTACACCTTC. Translation: CASSLGPLYGYTF.